Below, one T cell receptor (beta chain) is given with its context. The antigen is not known. The sample holds other DNA sequences that translate to the same CDR3. The data stem from a study of T cell clones after liver transplantation. Study-wide context: Tolerance: complete withdrawal held at least one year, liver enzymes staying within twice normal. Overall study findings and caveats: Low donor cell numbers restricted donor-reactive repertoire measurement in a couple of subjects. A significant post-transplant drop in circulating graft-donor-reactive CD4 TCRbeta sequences occurred in most of the 8 subjects.

Repertoires were generated with immunoSEQ multiplex PCR, while TCRdb's copy carries only in-frame clones and drops some. The repertoire holds approximately 100,000 clones, with 82% as singletons. J lost 4 bases, V lost 3 bases, and 6 bases had no gene match. The CDR3 is made up of 15 amino acids. The germline CDR1 and CDR2 sequences are KGHSH and LQKENI. The source of this sequence is a human donor who received a liver transplant. The sample was CD4+ T cells from blood, taken before liver transplant. The chain links TRBV18 to TRBJ2-5, with 9 nucleotides matching TRBD1. The chain's CDR3 is CASSPGTGRVETQYF. The CDR3 bases are TGTGCCAGCTCACCTGGGACAGGGAGGGTAGAGACCCAGTACTTC. Full variable domain (rest looked up from reference TRBV18 and TRBJ2-5): NAGVMQNPRHLVRRRGQEARLRCSPMKGHSHVYWYRQLPEEGLKFMVYLQKENIIDESGMPKERFSAEFPKEGPSILRIQQVVRGDSAAYFCASSPGTGRVETQYFGPGTRLLVL.